One and the same sample provided the 10 T cell receptor beta chains below, sequenced in a study of blood T cell repertoires in COVID-19. Data came from immunoSEQ multiplex PCR; TCRdb stores just in-frame clones and leaves some out. Found here are over 300,000 clones, around nine tenths of them singletons; the top ten hold roughly 0.97%. Sequenced sample: PBMCs or T cells enriched from blood (not recorded which). The receptors originated from a woman younger than 45 with acute COVID-19.

This chain links TRBV5-4 with TRBJ1-4; 8 nucleotides match TRBD1. Germline-derived CDR1 and CDR2 are SGHNT and YYREEE (reference sequence). The CDR3 has 15 amino acids. The junction had 6 bases not matched to a gene; V was cut back by 1 base and J by 7 bases. The CDR3 loop reads CASSLRGQGGEKLFF. CDR3 nucleotides: TGTGCCAGCAGCTTGCGCGGACAGGGTGGTGAAAAACTGTTTTTT.

The V call is TRBV6-5, the J call TRBJ1-2; TRBD1 matches 11 bases. The CDR3 contains 15 residues. The germline V gene encodes CDR1 MNHEY and CDR2 SVGAGI. V was clipped by 2 bases and J by 4 bases; unmatched bases: 3. The CDR3 here is CASSYGQGAIYGYTF. DNA of the CDR3: TGTGCCAGCAGTTACGGACAGGGGGCAATCTATGGCTACACCTTC.

This clone was recorded at least ten times. The chain links TRBV6-2 or TRBV6-3 to TRBJ1-1; D remains ambiguous. Trimming stripped 4 bases from V and 11 bases from J, with 11 bases between. Per germline, CDR1 MNHEY and CDR2 SVGEGT. The CDR3 covers 11 residues. The CDR3 region has the DNA TGTGCCAGCAGTTTGGGCAGGTCTGCTTTCTTT. Amino acid sequence: CASSLGRSAFF.

This clone appeared a few times. The V and J genes are TRBV5-1 and TRBJ2-7; 8 bases are shared with TRBD1. There are 13 residues in the CDR3. V lost 4 bases, J lost 5 bases, and 5 bases stayed unmatched. Looked up from germline, CDR1 is SGHRS and CDR2 is YFSETQ. CDR3 protein: CASSIRTGNEQYF. For the CDR3, the DNA is TGCGCCAGCAGCATCCGGACAGGGAACGAGCAGTACTTC.

The count of this clone is one. This chain joins TRBV19 and TRBJ2-3; TRBD2 matches 7 bases. There are 15 residues in the CDR3. Trimming took 3 bases from V and 0 from J; bases not matched to a gene: 3. In germline, CDR1 is LNHDA, CDR2 SQIVND (reference sequence). This CDR3 reads CASSMGGLSTDTQYF. In nucleotides, the CDR3 is TGTGCCAGTAGTATGGGGGGACTAAGCACAGATACGCAGTATTTT.

The chain links TRBV7-2 to TRBJ1-5; no clear D gene. This CDR3 comprises 15 residues. The germline V and J ends were trimmed by 1 base and 3 bases, with 10 bases remaining between them. Germline assignment: CDR1 SGHTA and CDR2 FQGNSA. CDR3 sequence reads: CASSLVLANNQPQHF. The CDR3 DNA reads TGTGCCAGCAGCTTAGTTTTGGCCAACAATCAGCCCCAGCATTTT.

The chain joins TRBV2 to TRBJ1-1, with TRBD1 as a possible D gene (5 bases). The V end was cut by 7 bases, the J end by 5 bases, with 14 bases between. The length of the CDR3 is 13 residues. In germline, CDR1 is SNHLY, CDR2 FYNNEI. CDR3 in DNA: TGTGCCAGCACGTACGGGGGTGGGACTGAAGCTTTCTTT. Residues: CASTYGGGTEAFF.

V usage is TRBV6-2 or TRBV6-3 and J usage is TRBJ2-3; 11 bases map to TRBD2. The CDR3 has 19 residues. V lost 0 bases to trimming and J lost 5 bases; unmatched junction nucleotides: 13. Germline V gene lookup returns CDR1 MNHEY and CDR2 SVGEGT. The chain's CDR3 is CASSYSILLAGGAQDTQYF. The CDR3 region has the DNA TGTGCCAGCAGTTACTCGATATTGCTAGCGGGGGGCGCCCAAGATACGCAGTATTTT.

The V and J genes are TRBV27 and TRBJ1-2, with TRBD1 matching over 7 bases. Trimming removed 3 bases from V and 8 bases from J; junction bases left unmatched: 15. This CDR3 region has 16 residues. Germline values: CDR1 MNHEY, CDR2 SMNVEV (reference sequence). The CDR3 sequence is CASSFVRGQGVGGYTF. The CDR3 bases are TGTGCCAGCAGTTTTGTCCGGGGCCAGGGGGTGGGCGGCTACACCTTC.

The chain recombines TRBV18 with TRBJ1-1; TRBD1 agrees at 10 bases. CDR1 is KGHSH, CDR2 LQKENI, per germline. V was pared by 6 bases and J by 4 bases, with 5 bases of the junction left unmatched. The CDR3 is 14 amino acids. CDR3 in amino acids: CASSSGQGSTEAFF. In DNA, the CDR3 is TGTGCCAGCTCCTCGGGACAGGGGTCCACTGAAGCTTTCTTT.